One sample yielded the 24 T cell receptor beta chains listed below, sequenced in a study of blood T cell repertoires in COVID-19. The method was immunoSEQ multiplex PCR; TCRdb's version includes in-frame clones alone and lacks a portion of them. The repertoire includes around 63,000 clones, 70% to 90% of them detected once, and roughly 1.2% sits in the top ten. The sample consisted of peripheral blood. The receptors stem from a woman in her sixties with acute or convalescent COVID-19.

V and J are TRBV4-3 and TRBJ1-3, with TRBD1 identical over 8 bases. V shed 1 base, J shed 4 bases, and the junction held 6 bases outside the gene matches. The germline V gene has CDR1 LGHNA and CDR2 YSLEER. This CDR3 comprises 16 residues. The chain's CDR3 is CASSQVGQGTGNTIYF. In DNA, the CDR3 is TGCGCCAGCAGCCAAGTAGGACAGGGAACCGGAAACACCATATATTTT.

The J gene is TRBJ2-3, the V gene TRBV7-2; 9 bases agree with TRBD2. The CDR3 is 13 amino acids. In germline, CDR1 is SGHTA, CDR2 FQGNSA. The ends lost 6 bases at V and 3 bases at J; junction bases unmatched: 1. The CDR3 DNA sequence: TGTGCCAGCAGAAGCGGGGGGACAGATACGCAGTATTTT. Amino acids: CASRSGGTDTQYF.

V is TRBV11-2 and J is TRBJ2-3, with 7 bases matching TRBD2. J lost 6 bases, V lost 3 bases, and 18 bases had no gene match. CDR1 and CDR2 from the germline V gene are SGHAT and FQNNGV. The CDR3 totals 18 residues. CDR3 loop: CASSFGASGLPFDDTQYF. The DNA of the CDR3 is TGTGCCAGCAGCTTCGGGGCCTCGGGACTACCCTTTGACGATACGCAGTATTTT.

The DNA for the CDR3 is TGTGCCAGCACCTCCGGGGTGAACATAAAGAACACTGAAGCTTTCTTT. Translating gives CASTSGVNIKNTEAFF. The gene calls are TRBV5-4 and TRBJ1-1; D gene uncertain. The V gene's germline CDR1 is SGHNT and CDR2 YYREEE (reference sequence). The CDR3 has 16 residues. Trimming took off 6 bases at V and 1 base at J, with 19 bases between the two ends.

V usage is TRBV6-5 and J usage is TRBJ2-7; D may be TRBD1 (7 bases). Between the trimmed V and J ends, which lost 7 bases and 1 base, there was a span of 14 bases. This CDR3 is 14 amino acids long. Germline assignment: CDR1 MNHEY and CDR2 SVGAGI. CDR3 sequence: CASNGGGRSYEQYV. The CDR3 nucleotides read TGTGCCAGCAACGGAGGGGGCAGGTCCTACGAGCAGTACGTC.

The gene calls are TRBV6-5 and TRBJ2-3; 10 nucleotides line up with TRBD1. This CDR3 contains 14 residues. CDR1 and CDR2 from the germline V gene are MNHEY and SVGAGI. J was trimmed by 5 bases and V by 7 bases; bases with no gene match: 6. DNA for the CDR3: TGTGCCAGCAAGACAGGGGGCATGGTAGATACGCAGTATTTT. Translating it yields CASKTGGMVDTQYF.

The chain recombines TRBV6-2 or TRBV6-3 with TRBJ1-5; D unclear. V lost 2 bases and J 0 bases, leaving 5 bases between the germline ends. The germline V gene encodes CDR1 MNHEY and CDR2 SVGEGT. The CDR3 consists of 14 residues. CDR3 in amino acids: CASSYDYSNQPQHF. The CDR3 DNA is TGTGCCAGCAGTTACGACTATAGCAATCAGCCCCAGCATTTT.

This rearrangement joins TRBV19 to TRBJ2-3, with TRBD2 as a possible D gene (6 bases). The germline V gene has CDR1 LNHDA and CDR2 SQIVND (reference sequence). V dropped 7 bases and J dropped 0 bases, with 17 bases sitting between them. The CDR3 length is 16 residues. DNA for the CDR3: TGTGCCAGTACCTCAACCGGGACTTCTAGCACAGATACGCAGTATTTT. Encoded protein: CASTSTGTSSTDTQYF. Filled out from reference TRBV19 and TRBJ2-3, the complete variable domain reads DGGITQSPKYLFRKEGQNVTLSCEQNLNHDAMYWYRQDPGQGLRLIYYSQIVNDFQKGDIAEGYSVSREKKESFPLTVTSAQKNPTAFYLCASTSTGTSSTDTQYFGPGTRLTVL.

The gene calls are TRBV5-1 and TRBJ2-1, with 8 bases that match TRBD2. Germline CDR1 and CDR2: SGHRS and YFSETQ. There are 17 residues in the CDR3. The V gene end was trimmed by 4 bases and the J gene end by 5 bases; junction bases not matched to a gene: 14. The DNA for the CDR3 is TGCGCCAGCAGCCCCCTTGGATGGACTAGCCCTGACAATGAGCAGTTCTTC. Its translation: CASSPLGWTSPDNEQFF. Using reference TRBV5-1 and TRBJ2-1 for the parts outside the CDR3, the full variable domain is KAGVTQTPRYLIKTRGQQVTLSCSPISGHRSVSWYQQTPGQGLQFLFEYFSETQRNKGNFPGRFSGRQFSNSRSEMNVSTLELGDSALYLCASSPLGWTSPDNEQFFGPGTRLTVL.

V and J are TRBV6-5 and TRBJ2-3, with a weak D call TRBD2 (6 bases). The CDR3 is made up of 14 amino acids. Trimming took off 1 base at V and 6 bases at J, with 11 bases between the two ends. CDR1 is MNHEY, CDR2 SVGAGI, per germline. CDR3 sequence: CASSYFPRGDTQYF. CDR3 DNA sequence: TGTGCCAGCAGTTACTTTCCACGGGGGGATACGCAGTATTTT.

V is TRBV4-2 and J is TRBJ1-4; the match to TRBD1 covers 9 bases. The CDR3 loop spans 16 amino acids. V lost 3 bases, J lost 4 bases, and 6 bases stayed unmatched. The germline V gene has CDR1 LGHNA and CDR2 YNFKEQ. This CDR3 is CASSQGGGQGNEKLFF. CDR3 DNA sequence: TGTGCCAGCAGCCAGGGAGGGGGACAGGGTAATGAAAAACTGTTTTTT.

This clone was detected only once. V gene TRBV28 combines with J gene TRBJ1-2; 8 positions agree with TRBD1. Losses at the gene ends were 6 bases for V and 7 bases for J; bases not matched to a gene: 10. Germline V gene lookup returns CDR1 MDHEN and CDR2 SYDVKM. This CDR3 region has 14 residues. The CDR3 sequence: CASSTGGYDLGYTF. As DNA, the CDR3 is TGTGCCAGCAGCACAGGGGGTTACGATCTTGGCTACACCTTC.

The chain recombines TRBV25-1 with TRBJ1-1; D is unresolved. Deletions cut 5 bases from V and 1 base from J, with 8 bases between. Germline V gives CDR1 MGHDK, CDR2 SYGVNS. The CDR3 spans 13 residues. The CDR3 loop is CASSPRENTEAFF. For the CDR3, the DNA is TGTGCCAGCAGTCCACGGGAGAACACTGAAGCTTTCTTT.

This chain connects TRBV11-2 to TRBJ2-3, with TRBD2 identical over 7 bases. The J segment lost 13 bases and the V segment lost 3 bases, leaving 7 bases of the junction unmatched. The germline CDR1 and CDR2 sequences are SGHAT and FQNNGV. CDR3 length equals 12 residues. In DNA form, the CDR3 reads TGTGCCAGCAGCTTGAAGGGGACTAAGGAGTATTTT. Encoded protein: CASSLKGTKEYF. The full variable domain, completed using reference TRBV11-2 and TRBJ2-3, is EAGVAQSPRYKIIEKRQSVAFWCNPISGHATLYWYQQILGQGPKLLIQFQNNGVVDDSQLPKDRFSAERLKGVDSTLKIQPAKLEDSAVYLCASSLKGTKEYFGPGTRLTVL.

This chain links TRBV28 with TRBJ1-1, with a tentative D call TRBD1 (6 bases). In germline, CDR1 is MDHEN, CDR2 SYDVKM. This CDR3 has 13 amino acids. Trimming stripped 6 bases from V and 5 bases from J, with 13 bases between. CDR3 DNA sequence: TGTGCCAGCAGGATACAGGGCGAAACTGAAGCTTTCTTT. Protein product: CASRIQGETEAFF.

The chain carries TRBV11-2 and TRBJ2-7, with TRBD1 identical over 8 bases. The ends lost 2 bases at V and 3 bases at J; junction bases unmatched: 3. The CDR3 consists of 14 residues. Germline CDR1 reads SGHAT; CDR2 reads FQNNGV. CDR3 in amino acids: CASSLRQGYYEQYV. The CDR3 coding sequence is TGTGCCAGCAGCTTACGACAGGGGTACTACGAGCAGTACGTC.

This chain uses TRBV27 with TRBJ1-4; unclear D gene. Germline V lookup: CDR1 MNHEY, CDR2 SMNVEV (reference sequence). The CDR3 has 15 residues. Trimming pared 8 bases from V and 4 bases from J, leaving 17 bases between. The CDR3 sequence: CASSPLAAFNEKLFF. The CDR3 DNA reads TGTGCCAGCTCCCCCCTTGCGGCCTTTAATGAAAAACTGTTTTTT.

The gene calls are TRBV6-5 and TRBJ1-5, with a possible D match to TRBD1 (5 bases). V gave up 8 bases and J gave up 9 bases, with 14 bases separating them. Germline CDR1 and CDR2: MNHEY and SVGAGI. The CDR3 consists of 12 residues. CDR3 DNA sequence: TGTGCCAGCGATGACAGACTCGCGCCCCAGCATTTT. Its translation is CASDDRLAPQHF.

The V call is TRBV6-5, the J call TRBJ2-7; the match to TRBD2 covers 9 bases. The CDR3 length is 15 residues. Germline loops: CDR1 MNHEY, CDR2 SVGAGI. Trimming removed 2 bases from V and 1 base from J; junction bases left unmatched: 3. The CDR3 coding sequence is TGTGCCAGCAGTTACCTGGGACTAGCTTCCTACGAGCAGTACGTC. Amino acids: CASSYLGLASYEQYV.

This sequence joins TRBV21-1 and TRBJ1-1; no DNA check was done on the table's D call, TRBD1. TRBV21-1 is tagged as a pseudogene. This CDR3 spans 15 amino acids. Here the CDR3 DNA reads TGTGCCAGCAGCCTTGCAGGGGGCGGGAACACTGAAGCTTTCTTT. Its protein product is CASSLAGGGNTEAFF.

The chain's CDR3 is CASSHQGARREKLFF. CDR3 in DNA: TGTGCCAGTAGCCATCAGGGGGCCCGACGGGAAAAACTGTTTTTT. This rearrangement joins TRBV19 to TRBJ1-4; 8 bases map to TRBD1. Germline V gene sequence: CDR1 LNHDA, CDR2 SQIVND (reference sequence). V trimming: 6 bases; J trimming: 8 bases; junction bases outside the gene matches: 11. This CDR3 is 15 amino acids long.

The chain is built from TRBV6-5 and TRBJ1-1; TRBD1 aligns across 11 bases. In germline, CDR1 is MNHEY, CDR2 SVGAGI. CDR3 length equals 15 residues. V lost 7 bases, J lost 4 bases, and 8 bases stayed unmatched. The DNA of the CDR3 is TGTGCCAGCACCGAGGGAGGGACAGGGGGCACTGAAGCTTTCTTT. Translated: CASTEGGTGGTEAFF.

CDR3 protein: CASTAGGLPDTQYF. The CDR3 DNA follows: TGTGCCAGCACCGCGGGAGGGTTACCAGATACGCAGTATTTT. The genes are TRBV27 and TRBJ2-3, with 9 bases fitting TRBD2. Germline assignment: CDR1 MNHEY and CDR2 SMNVEV (reference sequence). J gave up 4 bases and V 7 bases, and 6 bases lay outside the gene matches. This CDR3 comprises 14 residues.

CDR3 coding DNA: TGTGCCAGCCGAGCAATAGGAGTTACTGAAGCTTTCTTT. It specifies CASRAIGVTEAFF. The V call is TRBV11-2, the J call TRBJ1-1, with D hard to call. This CDR3 is 13 amino acids long. V was trimmed by 8 bases and J by 5 bases, leaving 15 bases between them. In germline, CDR1 is SGHAT, CDR2 FQNNGV.